The 10 T cell receptor beta chains below come from one sample, sequenced in a study of cytomegalovirus exposure and HLA in healthy donors. Vbeta (60) and Jbeta (13) primers were used in the PCR. Profiled with immunoSEQ multiplex PCR; TCRdb holds only in-frame clones, not every one. The table records roughly 140,000 clones, 75% to 80% of them present only once. The sequenced sample was PBMCs. Source of these receptors: a young man in good health and CMV-seronegative.

This sequence joins TRBV19 and TRBJ2-1; the D gene is possibly TRBD1 (5 bases). Germline V gives CDR1 LNHDA, CDR2 SQIVND (reference sequence). CDR3 length equals 16 residues. V lost 2 bases and J lost 1, with 12 bases in between. DNA of the CDR3: TGTGCCAGTAGTATAACCCCCGCAGGGTCCTACAATGAGCAGTTCTTC. As protein: CASSITPAGSYNEQFF.

This clone was seen only a few times. This rearrangement joins TRBV6-1 to TRBJ1-5; 8 bases line up with TRBD1. Trimming removed 3 bases from V and 5 bases from J; junction bases left unmatched: 3. Germline V gene data show CDR1 as MNHNS and CDR2 as SASEGT. The CDR3 consists of 14 residues. The CDR3 DNA is TGTGCCAGCAGTGATGGACAGGGCTATCAGCCCCAGCATTTT. Residues: CASSDGQGYQPQHF.

The table lists this clone with a count of one. The chain couples TRBV7-9 to TRBJ2-7, with no clear D. The CDR3 spans 12 residues. V gave up 0 bases and J gave up 6 bases, with 6 bases separating them. Germline CDR1 is SEHNR and CDR2 is FQNEAQ (reference sequence). As DNA, the CDR3 is TGTGCCAGCAGCTTAGCCGTTTTCGAGCAGTACTTC. It codes for CASSLAVFEQYF.

There are a few counts of this clone. The chain recombines TRBV4-1 with TRBJ2-7; 9 bases map to TRBD2. The CDR3 runs to 14 residues. Germline V lookup: CDR1 MGHRA, CDR2 YSYEKL. The ends lost 1 base at V and 4 bases at J; junction bases unmatched: 2. In nucleotides, the CDR3 is TGCGCCAGCAGCCAAGCTAGCGGGATGTACGAGCAGTACTTC. Translated, it gives CASSQASGMYEQYF.

The gene calls are TRBV6-6 and TRBJ2-3, with D possibly matching TRBD2 (6 bases). This CDR3 spans 12 amino acids. Trimming took 5 bases from V and 4 from J, leaving 7 bases between them. Germline V CDR1 and CDR2: MNHNY, SVGAGI (reference sequence). The CDR3 loop is CASSGRSDTQYF. CDR3 nucleotides: TGTGCCAGCAGTGGGAGGTCAGATACGCAGTATTTT.

This clone was seen a handful of times. Here the CDR3 reads CASSPNRGEQYF. In DNA, the CDR3 is TGTGCCAGCTCACCCAACCGCGGGGAGCAGTACTTC. The chain employs TRBV18 and TRBJ2-7; TRBD2 might be the D (5 bases). Trimming removed 3 bases at V and 7 bases at J, with 10 bases between. Germline values: CDR1 KGHSH, CDR2 LQKENI. This CDR3 spans 12 amino acids.

The gene calls are TRBV19 and TRBJ2-2; the match to TRBD1 covers 11 bases. The germline gives CDR1 LNHDA, CDR2 SQIVND (reference sequence). The trim removed 6 bases at V and 6 bases at J, leaving 9 bases unmatched. There are 16 residues in the CDR3. In DNA, the CDR3 is TGTGCCAGTAGAAACCGCGGGACAGGGGGGGCCGGGGAGCTGTTTTTT. Residues: CASRNRGTGGAGELFF.

CDR3 nucleotide sequence: TGTGCCAGCAGCTTGGGACACGACCCCTACGAGCAGTACTTC. Translation: CASSLGHDPYEQYF. This chain uses TRBV5-6 with TRBJ2-7; the D is unclear. The germline V gene has CDR1 SGHDT and CDR2 YYEEEE. This CDR3 region has 14 residues. Trimming took off 0 bases at V and 2 bases at J, with 9 bases between the two ends.

The V gene is TRBV7-2, the J gene TRBJ2-3; maybe TRBD2 (6 bases). Germline V CDR1 and CDR2: SGHTA, FQGNSA. The CDR3 is made up of 13 amino acids. Between the trimmed V and J ends, which lost 1 base and 6 bases, there was a span of 8 bases. In nucleotides, the CDR3 is TGTGCCAGCAGCTTAGAGGGACTCGATACGCAGTATTTT. This encodes CASSLEGLDTQYF.

The V call is TRBV11-2, the J call TRBJ2-7, with 7 positions matching TRBD2. The CDR3 has 15 residues. The ends lost 5 bases at V and 0 bases at J; junction bases unmatched: 7. The germline gives CDR1 SGHAT, CDR2 FQNNGV. The CDR3 loop reads CASSTGLGVSYEQYF. The CDR3 DNA reads as TGTGCCAGCAGCACCGGACTAGGTGTCTCCTACGAGCAGTACTTC.